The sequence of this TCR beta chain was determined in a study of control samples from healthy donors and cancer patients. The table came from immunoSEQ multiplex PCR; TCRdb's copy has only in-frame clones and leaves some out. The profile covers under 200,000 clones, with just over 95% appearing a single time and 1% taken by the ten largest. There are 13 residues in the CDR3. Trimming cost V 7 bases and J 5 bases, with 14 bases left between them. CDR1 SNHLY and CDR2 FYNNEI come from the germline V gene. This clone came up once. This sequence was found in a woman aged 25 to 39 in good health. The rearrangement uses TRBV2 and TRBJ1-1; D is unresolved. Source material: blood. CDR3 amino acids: CASTTGPLTEAFF. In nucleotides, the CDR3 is TGTGCCAGCACCACCGGGCCCCTAACTGAAGCTTTCTTT.